A single sample gave rise to the 7 T cell receptor beta chains below, sequenced in a study of cytomegalovirus exposure and HLA in healthy donors. In the PCR, 60 Vbeta and 13 Jbeta primers were used. Profiling relied on immunoSEQ multiplex PCR, and the TCRdb table lists in-frame clones only, not all of them. Of some 140,000 clones listed, 80% are singletons. Sequenced material: PBMCs. The source is a man younger than 45 in good health and CMV-seropositive.

The CDR3 protein is CASSIDINEQFF. The CDR3 region has the DNA TGTGCCAGTAGTATAGACATCAATGAGCAGTTCTTC. The gene calls are TRBV19 and TRBJ2-1; D is unresolved. Germline lookup yields CDR1 LNHDA and CDR2 SQIVND (reference sequence). V was pared by 0 bases and J by 6 bases, with 3 bases between. The CDR3 runs to 12 residues.

CDR3 region: CASSAGTGRQETQYF. The CDR3 DNA reads TGTGCCAGCAGCGCCGGGACAGGGAGACAAGAGACCCAGTACTTC. The chain recombines TRBV9 with TRBJ2-5, with 9 bases aligning to TRBD1. This CDR3 has 15 residues. Trimming removed 3 bases from V and 2 bases from J; junction bases left unmatched: 5. Germline loops: CDR1 SGDLS, CDR2 YYNGEE. The variable domain in full, with the rest retrieved from reference TRBV9 and TRBJ2-5, is DSGVTQTPKHLITATGQRVTLRCSPRSGDLSVYWYQQSLDQGLQFLIQYYNGEERAKGNILERFSAQQFPDLHSELNLSSLELGDSALYFCASSAGTGRQETQYFGPGTRLLVL.

The genes are TRBV13 and TRBJ1-5; TRBD1 might be the D (6 bases). Germline CDR1 PRHDT, CDR2 FYEKMQ (reference sequence). The CDR3 is made up of 14 amino acids. V gave up 0 bases and J gave up 6 bases, with 9 bases separating them. The CDR3, as DNA: TGTGCCAGCAGCTTAGGCTCAGGGGTTCAGCCCCAGCATTTT. Translation gives CASSLGSGVQPQHF.

The chain links TRBV7-3 to TRBJ2-5; maybe TRBD2 (5 bases). The better agreement between TRBJ2-7 and the DNA end casts doubt on the J call. Germline CDR1 is SGHTA and CDR2 is FQGTGA. The CDR3 sequence is 14 residues long. The CDR3 DNA reads TGTGCCAGCAGTTCCGGAGGAGGAGGCTACGAGCAGTACTTC. This translates into CASSSGGGGYEQYF.

This clone has a handful of counts. The CDR3 DNA reads as TGCGCCAGCAGCTTGCGGCGTAGCGGGAGCCACTCCTACAATGAGCAGTTCTTC. This sequence encodes CASSLRRSGSHSYNEQFF. The V and J genes are TRBV5-1 and TRBJ2-1, with 9 positions matching TRBD2. Germline V gene data show CDR1 as SGHRS and CDR2 as YFSETQ. After removal of 1 base from V and 0 bases from J, the junction contained 8 bases not matched to a gene. There are 18 residues in the CDR3.

The chain has TRBV5-1 and TRBJ2-7, with TRBD2 as a possible D gene (6 bases). Germline V gene lookup returns CDR1 SGHRS and CDR2 YFSETQ. This CDR3 region has 15 residues. Trimming pared 2 bases from V and 7 bases from J, leaving 19 bases between. The CDR3 DNA sequence: TGCGCCAGCAGCTTACTTGTGGAAACGGAGGGGGAGCAGTACTTC. It codes for CASSLLVETEGEQYF.

This clone qualifies as medium-sized. J is TRBJ2-7 and V is TRBV6-5, with 7 nucleotides matching TRBD2. The CDR3 is 15 amino acids. The germline CDR1 and CDR2 sequences are MNHEY and SVGAGI. Trimming took 2 bases from V and 1 from J; bases not matched to a gene: 5. The CDR3 loop reads CASSYTGGSSYEQYF. As DNA, the CDR3 is TGTGCCAGCAGTTACACTGGCGGGAGTTCCTACGAGCAGTACTTC.